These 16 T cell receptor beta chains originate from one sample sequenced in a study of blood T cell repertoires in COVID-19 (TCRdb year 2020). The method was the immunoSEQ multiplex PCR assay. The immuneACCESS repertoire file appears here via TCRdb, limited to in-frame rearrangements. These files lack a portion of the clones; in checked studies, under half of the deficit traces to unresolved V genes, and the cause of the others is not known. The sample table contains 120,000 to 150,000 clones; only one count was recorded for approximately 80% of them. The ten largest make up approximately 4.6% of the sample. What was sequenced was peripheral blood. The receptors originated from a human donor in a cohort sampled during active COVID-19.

CDR3 DNA sequence: TGTGCCAGCAGGGCGACAGGGTTCGATGAGCAGTTCTTC. This gives the protein CASRATGFDEQFF. The chain has TRBV2 and TRBJ2-1; 7 nucleotides match TRBD1. The J segment lost 8 bases and the V segment lost 6 bases, leaving 7 bases of the junction unmatched. CDR3 length: 13 amino acids. Germline V CDR1 and CDR2: SNHLY, FYNNEI.

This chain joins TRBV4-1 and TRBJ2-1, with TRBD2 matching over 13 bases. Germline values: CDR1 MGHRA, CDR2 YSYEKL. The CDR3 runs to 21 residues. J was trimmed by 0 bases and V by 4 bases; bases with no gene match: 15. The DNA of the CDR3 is TGCGCCAGCAGCCGATTAGGTGGGGGACTAGCGGGGTCCTTCTCCTACAATGAGCAGTTCTTC. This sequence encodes CASSRLGGGLAGSFSYNEQFF.

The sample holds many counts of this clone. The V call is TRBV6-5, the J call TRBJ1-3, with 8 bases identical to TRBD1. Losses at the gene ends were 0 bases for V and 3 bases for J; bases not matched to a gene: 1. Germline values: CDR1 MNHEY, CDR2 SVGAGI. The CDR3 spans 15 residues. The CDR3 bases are TGTGCCAGCAGTTACTCGACAGGGGTTGGAAACACCATATATTTT. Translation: CASSYSTGVGNTIYF.

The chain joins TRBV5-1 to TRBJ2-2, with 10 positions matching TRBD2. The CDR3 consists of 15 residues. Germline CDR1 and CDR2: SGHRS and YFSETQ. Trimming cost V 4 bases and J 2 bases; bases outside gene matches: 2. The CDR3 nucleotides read TGCGCCAGCAGCCAGCGGGGGGGAAACACCGGGGAGCTGTTTTTT. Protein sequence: CASSQRGGNTGELFF.

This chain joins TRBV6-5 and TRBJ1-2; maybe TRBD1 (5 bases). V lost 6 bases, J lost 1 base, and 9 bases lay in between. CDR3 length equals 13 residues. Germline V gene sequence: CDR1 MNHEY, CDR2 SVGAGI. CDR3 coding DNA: TGTGCCAGCAGCCAGACAGTTAACTATGGCTACACCTTC. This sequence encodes CASSQTVNYGYTF.

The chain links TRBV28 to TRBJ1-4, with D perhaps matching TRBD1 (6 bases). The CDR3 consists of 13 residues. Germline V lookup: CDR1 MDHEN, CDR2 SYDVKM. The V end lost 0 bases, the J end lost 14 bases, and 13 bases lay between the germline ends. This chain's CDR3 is CASSLWGTQGLFF. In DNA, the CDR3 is TGTGCCAGCAGTTTATGGGGGACCCAGGGGCTGTTTTTT.

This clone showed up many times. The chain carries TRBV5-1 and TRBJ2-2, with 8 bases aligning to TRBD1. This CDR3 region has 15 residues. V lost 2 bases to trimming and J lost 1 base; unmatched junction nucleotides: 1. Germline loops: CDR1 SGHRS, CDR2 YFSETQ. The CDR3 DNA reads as TGCGCCAGCAGCTTTGGGACAGGGAACACCGGGGAGCTGTTTTTT. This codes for CASSFGTGNTGELFF.

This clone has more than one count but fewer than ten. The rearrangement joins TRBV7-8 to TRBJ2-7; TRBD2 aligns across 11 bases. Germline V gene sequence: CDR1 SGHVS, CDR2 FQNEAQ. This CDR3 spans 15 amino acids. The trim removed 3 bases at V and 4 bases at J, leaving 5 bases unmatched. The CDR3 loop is CASSFNPSGGYEQYF. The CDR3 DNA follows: TGTGCCAGCAGCTTTAATCCTAGCGGGGGGTACGAGCAGTACTTC.

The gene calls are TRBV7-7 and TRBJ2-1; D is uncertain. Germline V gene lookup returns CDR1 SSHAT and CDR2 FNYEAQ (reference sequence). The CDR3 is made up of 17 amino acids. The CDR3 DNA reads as TGTGCTAGTAGCCAAATGCCCACTCCCCCGCTCGACAATGAGCAGTTCTTC. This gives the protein CASSQMPTPPLDNEQFF.

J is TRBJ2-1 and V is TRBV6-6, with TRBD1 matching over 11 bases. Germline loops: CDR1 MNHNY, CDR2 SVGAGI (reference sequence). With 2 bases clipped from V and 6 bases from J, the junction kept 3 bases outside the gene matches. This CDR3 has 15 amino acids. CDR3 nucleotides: TGTGCCAGCAGTTACGGACAGGGGGCATTCAATGAGCAGTTCTTC. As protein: CASSYGQGAFNEQFF.

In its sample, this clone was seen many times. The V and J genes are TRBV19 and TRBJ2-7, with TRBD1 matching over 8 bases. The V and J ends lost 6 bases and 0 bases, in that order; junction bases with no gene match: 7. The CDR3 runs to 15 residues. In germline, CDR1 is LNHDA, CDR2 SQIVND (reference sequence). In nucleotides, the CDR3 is TGTGCCAGTAGCAAGGGACAGGAGAGCTCCTACGAGCAGTACTTC. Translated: CASSKGQESSYEQYF.

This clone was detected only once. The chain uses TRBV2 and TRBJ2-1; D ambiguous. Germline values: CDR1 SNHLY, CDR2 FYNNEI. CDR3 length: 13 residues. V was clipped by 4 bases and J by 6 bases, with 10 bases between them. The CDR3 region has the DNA TGTGCCAGCAGTGCCCTCCTATCCAATGAGCAGTTCTTC. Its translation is CASSALLSNEQFF. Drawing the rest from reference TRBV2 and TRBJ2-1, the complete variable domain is EPEVTQTPSHQVTQMGQEVILRCVPISNHLYFYWYRQILGQKVEFLVSFYNNEISEKSEIFDDQFSVERPDGSNFTLKIRSTKLEDSAMYFCASSALLSNEQFFGPGTRLTVL.

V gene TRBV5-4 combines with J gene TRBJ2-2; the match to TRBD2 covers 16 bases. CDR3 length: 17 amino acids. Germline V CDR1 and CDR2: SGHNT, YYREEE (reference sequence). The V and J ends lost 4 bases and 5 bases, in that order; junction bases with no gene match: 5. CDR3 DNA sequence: TGTGCCAGCAGCCCGGAGGGACTAGCGGGGGGGACCGGGGAGCTGTTTTTT. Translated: CASSPEGLAGGTGELFF.

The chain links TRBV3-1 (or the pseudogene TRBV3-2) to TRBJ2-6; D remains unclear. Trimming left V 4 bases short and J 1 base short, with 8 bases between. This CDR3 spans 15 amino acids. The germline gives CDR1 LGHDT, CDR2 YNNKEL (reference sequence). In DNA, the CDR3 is TGTGCCAGCAGCCCCCTTCGGTCTGGGGCCAACGTCCTGACTTTC. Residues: CASSPLRSGANVLTF.

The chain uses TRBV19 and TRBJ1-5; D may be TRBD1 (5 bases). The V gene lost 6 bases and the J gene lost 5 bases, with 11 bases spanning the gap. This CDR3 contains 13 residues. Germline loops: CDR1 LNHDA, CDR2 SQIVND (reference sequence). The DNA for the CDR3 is TGTGCCAGTAGCCCCGACAGAGATCAGCCCCAGCATTTT. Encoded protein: CASSPDRDQPQHF.

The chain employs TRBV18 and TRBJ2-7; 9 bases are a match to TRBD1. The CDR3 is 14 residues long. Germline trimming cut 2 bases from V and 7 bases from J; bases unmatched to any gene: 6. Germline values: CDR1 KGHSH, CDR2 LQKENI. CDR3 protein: CASSPFRDREEQYF. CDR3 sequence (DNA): TGTGCCAGCTCACCATTCCGGGACAGGGAAGAGCAGTACTTC.